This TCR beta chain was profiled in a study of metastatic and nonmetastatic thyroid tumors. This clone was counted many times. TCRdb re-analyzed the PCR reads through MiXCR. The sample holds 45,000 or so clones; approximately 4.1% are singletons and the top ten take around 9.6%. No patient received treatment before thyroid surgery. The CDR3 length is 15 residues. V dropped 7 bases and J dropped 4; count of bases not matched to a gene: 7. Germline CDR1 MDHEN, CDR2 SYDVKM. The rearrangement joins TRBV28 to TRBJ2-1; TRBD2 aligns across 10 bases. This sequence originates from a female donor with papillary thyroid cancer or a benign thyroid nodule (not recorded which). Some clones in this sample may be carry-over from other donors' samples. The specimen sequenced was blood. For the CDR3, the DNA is TGTGCCAGCACCACCGGACTAGCGGAGTACAATGAGCAGTTCTTC. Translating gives CASTTGLAEYNEQFF. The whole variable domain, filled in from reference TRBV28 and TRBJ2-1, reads DVKVTQSSRYLVKRTGEKVFLECVQDMDHENMFWYRQDPGLGLRLIYFSYDVKMKEKGDIPEGYSVSREKKERFSLILESASTNQTSMYLCASTTGLAEYNEQFFGPGTRLTVL.